The entry that follows covers one T cell receptor (beta chain) sequence. This entry is derived from a study of cytomegalovirus exposure and HLA in healthy donors. This CDR3 has 13 residues. Germline V gene data show CDR1 as SSHAT and CDR2 as FNYEAQ (reference sequence). 13 Jbeta primers and 60 Vbeta primers were used for the PCR. Only in-frame clones appear in the TCRdb table, and some are missing; sequencing was by immunoSEQ multiplex PCR. The sample lists about 92,000 clones; around 74% were seen once. Healthy bone marrow donors made up the cohort. Sequencing input: PBMCs. The chain has TRBV7-7 and TRBJ2-1, with TRBD1 as a possible D gene (7 bases). This TCR derives from a man aged 45-60 years in good health and CMV-seropositive. DNA for the CDR3: TGTGCTATCTCGTGGGGGGCACAGGGGGAGCAGTTCTTC. It yields the protein CAISWGAQGEQFF.